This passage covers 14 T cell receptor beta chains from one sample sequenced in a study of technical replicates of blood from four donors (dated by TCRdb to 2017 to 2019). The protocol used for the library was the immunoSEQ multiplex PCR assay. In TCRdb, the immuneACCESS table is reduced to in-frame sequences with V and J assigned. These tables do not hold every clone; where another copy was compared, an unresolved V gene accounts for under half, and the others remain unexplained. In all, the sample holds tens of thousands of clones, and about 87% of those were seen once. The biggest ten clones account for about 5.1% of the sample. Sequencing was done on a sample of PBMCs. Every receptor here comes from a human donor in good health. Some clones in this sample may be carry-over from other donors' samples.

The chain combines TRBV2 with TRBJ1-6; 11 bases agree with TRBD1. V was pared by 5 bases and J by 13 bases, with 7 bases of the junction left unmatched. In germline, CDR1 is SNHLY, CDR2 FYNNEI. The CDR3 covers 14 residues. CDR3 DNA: TGTGCCAGCAGTCGAGAGGGACAGGGGGATCCCCTCCACTTT. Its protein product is CASSREGQGDPLHF.

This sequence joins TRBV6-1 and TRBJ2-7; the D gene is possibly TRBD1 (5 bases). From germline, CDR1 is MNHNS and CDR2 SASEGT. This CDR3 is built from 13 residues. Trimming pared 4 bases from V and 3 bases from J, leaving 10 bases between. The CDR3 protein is CASSGDRGYEQYF. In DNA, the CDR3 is TGTGCCAGCAGTGGTGACAGAGGCTACGAGCAGTACTTC.

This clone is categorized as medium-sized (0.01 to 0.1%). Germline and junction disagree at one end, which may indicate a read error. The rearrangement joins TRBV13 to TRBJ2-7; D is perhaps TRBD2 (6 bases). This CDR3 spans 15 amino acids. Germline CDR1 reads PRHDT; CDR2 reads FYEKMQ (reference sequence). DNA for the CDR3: TGTGCCAGCACCTTAGGGCCTACGGGAGAGTACGAGCAGTACTTC. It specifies CASTLGPTGEYEQYF.

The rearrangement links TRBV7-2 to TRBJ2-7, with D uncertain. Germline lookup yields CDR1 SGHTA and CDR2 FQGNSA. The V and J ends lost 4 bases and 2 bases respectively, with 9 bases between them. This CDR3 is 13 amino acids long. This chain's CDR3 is CASSSPRTYEQYF. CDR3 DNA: TGTGCCAGCAGCTCCCCGAGAACCTACGAGCAGTACTTC.

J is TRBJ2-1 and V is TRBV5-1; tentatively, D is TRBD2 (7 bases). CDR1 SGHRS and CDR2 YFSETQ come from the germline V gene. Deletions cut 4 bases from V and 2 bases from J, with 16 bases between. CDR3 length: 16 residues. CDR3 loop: CASSDGRGLAYNEQFF. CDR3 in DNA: TGCGCCAGCAGCGATGGGCGGGGGCTAGCCTACAATGAGCAGTTCTTC.

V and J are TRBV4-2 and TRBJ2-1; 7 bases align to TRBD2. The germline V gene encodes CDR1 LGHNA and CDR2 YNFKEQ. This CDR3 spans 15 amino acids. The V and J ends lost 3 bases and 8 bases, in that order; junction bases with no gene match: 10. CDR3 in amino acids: CASSHIFRGSHEQFF. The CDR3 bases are TGTGCCAGCAGCCATATTTTCCGCGGGAGCCATGAGCAGTTCTTC.

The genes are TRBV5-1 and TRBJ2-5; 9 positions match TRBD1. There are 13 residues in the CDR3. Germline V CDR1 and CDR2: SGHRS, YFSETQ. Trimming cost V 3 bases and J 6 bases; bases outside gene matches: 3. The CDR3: CASSSGQGKTQYF. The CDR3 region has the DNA TGCGCCAGCAGCTCCGGACAGGGGAAGACCCAGTACTTC.

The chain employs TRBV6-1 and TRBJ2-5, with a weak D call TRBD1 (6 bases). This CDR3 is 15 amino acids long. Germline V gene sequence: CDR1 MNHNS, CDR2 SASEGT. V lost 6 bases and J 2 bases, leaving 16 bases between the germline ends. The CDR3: CASRGRVRGQETQYF. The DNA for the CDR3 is TGTGCCAGCAGAGGGCGAGTAAGGGGGCAAGAGACCCAGTACTTC.

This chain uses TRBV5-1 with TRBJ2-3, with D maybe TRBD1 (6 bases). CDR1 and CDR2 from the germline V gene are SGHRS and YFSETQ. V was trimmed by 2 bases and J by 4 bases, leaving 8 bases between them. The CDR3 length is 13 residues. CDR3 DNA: TGCGCCAGCAGCTTAGCAGGGGCAGATACGCAGTATTTT. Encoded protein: CASSLAGADTQYF.

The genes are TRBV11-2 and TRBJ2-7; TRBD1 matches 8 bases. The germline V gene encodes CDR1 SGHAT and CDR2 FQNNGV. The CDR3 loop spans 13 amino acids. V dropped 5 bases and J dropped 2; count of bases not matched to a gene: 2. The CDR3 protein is CASSRDRPYEQYF. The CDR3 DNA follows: TGTGCCAGCAGCCGGGACAGGCCCTACGAGCAGTACTTC.

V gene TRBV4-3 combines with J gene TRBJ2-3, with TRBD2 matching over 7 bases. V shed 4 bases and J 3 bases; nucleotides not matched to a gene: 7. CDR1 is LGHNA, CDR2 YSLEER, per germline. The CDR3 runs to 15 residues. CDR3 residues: CASSREMGGTDTQYF. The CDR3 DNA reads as TGCGCCAGCAGCCGTGAGATGGGAGGGACAGATACGCAGTATTTT.

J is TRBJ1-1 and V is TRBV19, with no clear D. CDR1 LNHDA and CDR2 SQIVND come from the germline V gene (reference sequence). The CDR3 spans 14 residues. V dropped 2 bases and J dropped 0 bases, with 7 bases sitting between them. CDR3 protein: CASSISGVNTEAFF. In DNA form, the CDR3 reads TGTGCCAGTAGTATATCCGGAGTGAACACTGAAGCTTTCTTT.

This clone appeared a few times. CDR3 coding DNA: TGCGCCAGCAGCTTGGACAGTTACACTGAAGCTTTCTTT. Its translation: CASSLDSYTEAFF. The chain carries TRBV5-1 and TRBJ1-1; the D is unclear. V was clipped by 0 bases and J by 3 bases, with 6 bases between them. Germline V lookup: CDR1 SGHRS, CDR2 YFSETQ. This CDR3 has 13 amino acids.

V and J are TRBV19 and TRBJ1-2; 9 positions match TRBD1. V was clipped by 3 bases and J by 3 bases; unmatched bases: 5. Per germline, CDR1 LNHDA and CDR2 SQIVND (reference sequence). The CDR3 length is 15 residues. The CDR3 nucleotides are TGTGCCAGTAGTATTACAGGGGGCCCGGACTATGGCTACACCTTC. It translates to CASSITGGPDYGYTF.